The present T cell receptor (beta chain) was sequenced within a study of human T cells and chemical hapten exposure. Study summary: Subjects had 2% DPC placed on about 2 cm by about 2 cm of upper inner arm skin for sensitization.

In its sample, this clonotype was seen many times. The time point: pre-sensitization, week 0. Treatment given: therapeutic diphenylcyclopropenone sensitization with weekly scalp DPC. MiXCR was run by TCRdb on the RACE reads, yielding one entry per CDR3 protein. Among tens of thousands of distinct CDR3 sequences listed, around 7% were seen once. The TCR sequence derives from a woman aged 30 to 39 with alopecia areata. Some clones in this sample may be carry-over from other donors' samples. The input for sequencing was whole blood, taken in connection with sensitization to the hapten diphenylcyclopropenone (DPC).

CDR3 DNA: TGTGCCCGGCCTAATCCAGAAAACCCGCGGGACACTGAAGCTTTCTTT. This codes for CARPNPENPRDTEAFF. The rearrangement uses TRBV9 and TRBJ1-1; D gene unclear. With 10 bases removed from V and 3 bases from J, the gap between germline ends came to 25 bases. The germline gives CDR1 SGDLS, CDR2 YYNGEE. The CDR3 is 16 residues long.